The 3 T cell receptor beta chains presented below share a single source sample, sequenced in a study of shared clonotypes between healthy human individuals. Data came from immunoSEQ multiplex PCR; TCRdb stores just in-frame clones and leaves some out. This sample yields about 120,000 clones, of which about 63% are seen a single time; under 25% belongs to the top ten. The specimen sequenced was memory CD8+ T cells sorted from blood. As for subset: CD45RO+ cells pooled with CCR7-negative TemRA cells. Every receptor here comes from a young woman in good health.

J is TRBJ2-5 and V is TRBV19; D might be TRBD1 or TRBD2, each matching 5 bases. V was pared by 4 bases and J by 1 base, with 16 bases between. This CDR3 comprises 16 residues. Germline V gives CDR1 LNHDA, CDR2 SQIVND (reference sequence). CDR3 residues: CASSSGQDILQETQYF. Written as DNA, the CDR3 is TGTGCCAGTAGTAGCGGGCAGGACATACTCCAAGAGACCCAGTACTTC.

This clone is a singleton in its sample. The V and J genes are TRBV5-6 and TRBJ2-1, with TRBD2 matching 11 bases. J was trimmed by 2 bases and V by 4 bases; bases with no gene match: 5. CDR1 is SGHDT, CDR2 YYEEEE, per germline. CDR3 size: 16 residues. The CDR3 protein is CASSGGLAEPYNEQFF. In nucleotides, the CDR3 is TGTGCCAGCAGCGGGGGACTAGCGGAGCCCTACAATGAGCAGTTCTTC.

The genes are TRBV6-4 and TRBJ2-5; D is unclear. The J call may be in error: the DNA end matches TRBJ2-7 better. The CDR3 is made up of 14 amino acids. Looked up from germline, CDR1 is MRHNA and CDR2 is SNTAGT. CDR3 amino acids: CASSRRIPSYEQYF. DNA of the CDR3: TGTGCCAGCAGCCGCAGGATTCCTAGTTACGAGCAGTACTTC.